What follows are 9 T cell receptor beta chains derived from one specimen sequenced in a study of post-analysis software for immune sequencing data. General study points: Patients showed TRBV5-6, TRBV5-1 and TRBV20-1 among four to six TRBV segments more frequent than in controls.

Antigens for these TCRs are unknown. Unique molecular identifiers were built into the TCR beta cDNA libraries. TCRdb re-called the PCR reads through MiXCR, storing one row per CDR3 protein. The table records about 680,000 distinct CDR3 sequences, around 64% of them present only once. Sequencing input: blood. The source of these receptors is a girl aged 2 to 10 with multiple sclerosis.

V gene TRBV20-1 combines with J gene TRBJ1-1, with D unclear. CDR3 size: 11 residues. V shed 2 bases and J shed 5 bases, with 6 bases lying between them. Germline assignment: CDR1 DFQATT and CDR2 SNEGSKA (reference sequence). Here the CDR3 DNA reads TGCAGTGCTAGACAGACGACTGAAGCTTTCTTT. Translating it yields CSARQTTEAFF.

The V gene is TRBV25-1, the J gene TRBJ1-1; D gene unclear. Per germline, CDR1 MGHDK and CDR2 SYGVNS. The CDR3 runs to 11 residues. The V end was cut by 8 bases, the J end by 7 bases, with 11 bases between. The CDR3, as DNA: TGTGCCAGCGTGGGGTGGAGTGAAGCTTTCTTT. Amino acid sequence: CASVGWSEAFF.

This rearrangement joins TRBV7-2 to TRBJ2-5; a weak D match, TRBD1 (6 bases). This CDR3 is 15 amino acids long. CDR1 is SGHTA and CDR2 is FQGNSA in the germline V gene. Trimming cost V 5 bases and J 2 bases, with 15 bases left between them. The chain's CDR3 is CASSLGGHLQETQYF. The CDR3 DNA is TGTGCCAGCAGCCTAGGGGGACATCTTCAAGAGACCCAGTACTTC.

The V call is TRBV12-3 or TRBV12-4, the J call TRBJ1-5; possible D gene TRBD1, 5 bases. The CDR3 runs to 18 residues. V lost 1 base to trimming and J lost 2 bases, with 18 bases between them. This chain's CDR3 is CASSLGSSQGGGNQPQHF. The CDR3 DNA reads TGTGCCAGCAGTTTAGGGAGCTCCCAGGGCGGAGGCAATCAGCCCCAGCATTTT.

The chain recombines TRBV5-5 with TRBJ2-5; D remains unclear. The germline V gene has CDR1 SGHKS and CDR2 YYEKEE (reference sequence). V lost 4 bases and J 3 bases, leaving 10 bases between the germline ends. The CDR3 loop spans 13 amino acids. The CDR3 bases are TGTGCCAGCAGCACCCCGTGGGAAGAGACCCAGTACTTC. As protein: CASSTPWEETQYF.

This clonotype was picked up a small number of times. The CDR3 DNA sequence: TGCAGTGCTCCACCGACCACAGCGTTCGGGGAGCAGTTCTTC. It specifies CSAPPTTAFGEQFF. The gene calls are TRBV20-1 and TRBJ2-1, with D hard to call. Trimming removed 5 bases from V and 10 bases from J, with 21 bases in between. The CDR3 totals 14 residues. Germline V gives CDR1 DFQATT, CDR2 SNEGSKA (reference sequence).

Only a few counts were recorded for this clonotype. The chain links TRBV2 to TRBJ2-7; possibly TRBD1 for D (6 bases). V was cut by 7 bases and J by 1 base, with 14 bases left in between. There are 14 residues in the CDR3. CDR1 SNHLY and CDR2 FYNNEI come from the germline V gene. The chain's CDR3 is CASKNYRESYEQYF. CDR3 sequence (DNA): TGTGCCAGCAAAAACTACAGGGAATCCTACGAGCAGTACTTC.

This chain links TRBV7-9 with TRBJ2-1; 7 bases match TRBD2. The germline CDR1 and CDR2 sequences are SEHNR and FQNEAQ (reference sequence). The CDR3 covers 12 residues. J lost 8 bases, V lost 8 bases, and 6 bases had no gene match. The chain's CDR3 is CASGGGTDEQFF. CDR3 bases: TGTGCCAGCGGGGGGGGTACCGATGAGCAGTTCTTC. Looking up the rest from reference TRBV7-9 and TRBJ2-1 gives the full variable domain: DTGVSQNPRHKITKRGQNVTFRCDPISEHNRLYWYRQTLGQGPEFLTYFQNEAQLEKSRLLSDRFSAERPKGSFSTLEIQRTEQGDSAMYLCASGGGTDEQFFGPGTRLTVL.

In this sample, this clonotype turned up once. V and J are TRBV20-1 and TRBJ1-5; maybe TRBD1 (6 bases). Germline CDR1 reads DFQATT; CDR2 reads SNEGSKA (reference sequence). Trimming left V 4 bases short and J 7 bases short, with 17 bases between. The CDR3 has 14 amino acids. CDR3 residues: CSATSGGARQPQHF. CDR3 bases: TGCAGTGCTACCTCCGGGGGGGCTCGGCAGCCCCAGCATTTT.